The rows below give T cell receptor beta chains drawn from one sample of a study of blood T cell repertoires in COVID-19. This table comes from immunoSEQ multiplex PCR, and its TCRdb copy is limited to in-frame clones, with some not included. The sample carries about 99,000 clones, less than 90% recorded once. Sequenced: peripheral blood. The receptors originated from a human donor in a cohort sampled during active COVID-19. Each CDR3 is given with its conserved first and last residue. Fields, in order: D gene, V gene, J gene, clone size, CDR3 DNA, CDR3 protein. The D gene is left open where the match is weak. Clone size appears in some rows only: once, few, many, or a class for an expanded clone.

D: .; V: TRBV4-3; J: TRBJ2-7; size: .; DNA: TGCGCCAGCAGCCAAGATCGGGGTTCCCACGAGCAGTACTTC; CDR3: CASSQDRGSHEQYF
D: .; V: TRBV30; J: TRBJ1-2; size: .; DNA: TGTGCCTGGAGTAAGGAGGCCGGGGGCTACACCTTC; CDR3: CAWSKEAGGYTF
D: TRBD2; V: TRBV5-1; J: TRBJ2-7; size: .; DNA: TGCGCCAGCAGCTTGGTCGCGGGGGGATCTGGATACGAGCAGTACTTC; CDR3: CASSLVAGGSGYEQYF
D: .; V: TRBV28; J: TRBJ2-5; size: .; DNA: TGTGCCAGCAGTCTGGGCCAGCTTGAGACCCAGTACTTC; CDR3: CASSLGQLETQYF
D: .; V: TRBV12-5; J: TRBJ1-5; size: .; DNA: TGTGCTAGTGGTTTGGGACAGACCCATTGGCCCCAGCATTTT; CDR3: CASGLGQTHWPQHF
D: TRBD2; V: TRBV9; J: TRBJ2-1; size: .; DNA: TGTGCCAGCAGCGTAGAAGCGGGAGGGAGGTTCGGTGAGCAGTTCTTC; CDR3: CASSVEAGGRFGEQFF
D: .; V: TRBV19; J: TRBJ1-5; size: .; DNA: TGTGCCAGTAGTATACTAGTGGGGGCCCTCACCGGTCAGCCCCAGCATTTT; CDR3: CASSILVGALTGQPQHF
D: TRBD2; V: TRBV6-5; J: TRBJ2-7; size: .; DNA: TGTGCCAGCAGGGGGACTAGCGGGAGATTGTACGAGCAGTACTTC; CDR3: CASRGTSGRLYEQYF
D: .; V: TRBV20-1; J: TRBJ1-2; size: .; DNA: TGCAATGCGGGGGCGCACTATGGCTACACCTTC; CDR3: CNAGAHYGYTF
D: .; V: TRBV7-9; J: TRBJ1-4; size: .; DNA: TGTGCCAGCAGCTTAGCGCAGGGGCCGAAGGGTGAAAAACTGTTTTTT; CDR3: CASSLAQGPKGEKLFF
D: .; V: TRBV5-1; J: TRBJ1-1; size: .; DNA: TGCGCCAGCAGCCAACGGGGACAGAACACTGAAGCTTTCTTT; CDR3: CASSQRGQNTEAFF
D: TRBD1; V: TRBV19; J: TRBJ2-1; size: .; DNA: TGTGCCAGTAGTATGACGATTCGGGGACAGGGCTACAATGAGCAGTTCTTC; CDR3: CASSMTIRGQGYNEQFF
D: TRBD1; V: TRBV28; J: TRBJ2-7; size: .; DNA: TGTGCCAGCAGTTCACCGGGACAGGGGCTCAGCTACGAGCAGTACTTC; CDR3: CASSSPGQGLSYEQYF
D: TRBD2; V: TRBV2; J: TRBJ2-2; size: .; DNA: TGTGCCAGCAGTTCCGGACTAGCGGGGGGGACCGGGGAGCTGTTTTTT; CDR3: CASSSGLAGGTGELFF
D: .; V: TRBV18; J: TRBJ2-7; size: .; DNA: TGTGCCAGCTCTCGGGACTTCAAGTCTCAGTACTTC; CDR3: CASSRDFKSQYF
D: .; V: TRBV4-2; J: TRBJ2-7; size: .; DNA: TGTGCCAGCAGCCAAGATAGCAGGTCGGGGTCCGCCTACGAGCAGTACTTC; CDR3: CASSQDSRSGSAYEQYF
D: .; V: TRBV6-2/TRBV6-3; J: TRBJ1-1; size: .; DNA: TGTGCCAGCAGTTACTCGGGCAGGGCCACTGAAGCTTTCTTT; CDR3: CASSYSGRATEAFF
D: TRBD2; V: TRBV7-8; J: TRBJ2-5; size: .; DNA: TGTGCCAGCAGCACCCCTTGGGGAGGGCCCGAGACCCAGTACTTC; CDR3: CASSTPWGGPETQYF
D: TRBD2; V: TRBV28; J: TRBJ2-1; size: .; DNA: TGTGCCAGCGCTAGCGGATCAGTCTACAATGAGCAGTTCTTC; CDR3: CASASGSVYNEQFF
D: TRBD1; V: TRBV6-5; J: TRBJ1-3; size: once; DNA: TGTGCCAGCAGGAATTTAAGGACAGGGGGAAACACCATATATTTT; CDR3: CASRNLRTGGNTIYF
D: TRBD2; V: TRBV6-6; J: TRBJ2-1; size: .; DNA: TGTGCCAGCAGTTCTCAAGGACTAGCGGTATACAATGAGCAGTTCTTC; CDR3: CASSSQGLAVYNEQFF
D: TRBD2; V: TRBV7-2; J: TRBJ2-3; size: .; DNA: TGTGCCAGCAGCCTCTTAGCGGGGGGGGGCACAGATACGCAGTATTTT; CDR3: CASSLLAGGGTDTQYF
D: TRBD1; V: TRBV18; J: TRBJ2-2; size: .; DNA: TGTGCCAGCTCACCCCGGACAGGGGTTAACACCGGGGAGCTGTTTTTT; CDR3: CASSPRTGVNTGELFF
D: TRBD1; V: TRBV2; J: TRBJ1-4; size: .; DNA: TGTGCCAGCAGGGCCGGGACAGTAAGTGAAAAACTGTTTTTT; CDR3: CASRAGTVSEKLFF
D: TRBD2; V: TRBV3-1/TRBV3-2; J: TRBJ2-7; size: .; DNA: TGTGCCAGCAGCCAAGATCCGGCTAGCGGGGCCTACGAGCAGTACTTC; CDR3: CASSQDPASGAYEQYF
D: .; V: TRBV12-3/TRBV12-4; J: TRBJ2-7; size: .; DNA: TGTGCCAGCAGTTTTGGGGGCACCGAGCAGTACTTC; CDR3: CASSFGGTEQYF
D: TRBD1; V: TRBV14; J: TRBJ2-5; size: .; DNA: TGTGCCAGCAGCCAAGCTTGGACAGGGGTAGAGACCCAGTACTTC; CDR3: CASSQAWTGVETQYF
D: TRBD2; V: TRBV19; J: TRBJ2-7; size: .; DNA: TGTGCCAGTAGAATCGGGACTAGCGGGAGGACCGAGCAGTACTTC; CDR3: CASRIGTSGRTEQYF